These 20 T cell receptor beta chains came from one sample sequenced in a study of T-cell memory formation after mild COVID-19. TCRdb recomputed calls from the 5' RACE reads with MiXCR, one row per CDR3 protein. The repertoire holds 300,000 to 350,000 distinct CDR3 sequences, 13% to 15% seen once, with 21% in the top ten. Input material: PBMCs or a T cell subset sorted from them (not recorded which). The receptors come from a man in his late teens or twenties who had mild COVID-19 (a few samples of this study predate the infection). Cell type and time point are not known.

V is TRBV7-9 and J is TRBJ2-3; D uncertain. Germline CDR1 SEHNR, CDR2 FQNEAQ (reference sequence). The V and J ends lost 5 bases and 2 bases respectively, with 11 bases between them. The CDR3 totals 14 residues. The CDR3 is CASSVSQATDTQYF. CDR3 coding DNA: TGTGCCAGCAGCGTCAGTCAAGCCACAGATACGCAGTATTTT.

The table lists this clonotype with many counts. The CDR3 bases are TGTGCCAGCACTCAGGGGGGACACCTATACGAGCAGTACTTC. Its translation: CASTQGGHLYEQYF. V and J are TRBV2 and TRBJ2-7, with D perhaps matching TRBD1 (7 bases). The CDR3 runs 14 residues. Trimming took 7 bases from V and 4 from J, leaving 17 bases between them. Germline V gene data show CDR1 as SNHLY and CDR2 as FYNNEI.

This clonotype was recorded only once. V gene TRBV11-2 combines with J gene TRBJ2-5; D unresolved. The germline gives CDR1 SGHAT, CDR2 FQNNGV. Between the trimmed V and J ends, which lost 2 bases and 5 bases, there was a span of 6 bases. This CDR3 comprises 12 residues. CDR3 protein: CASSLRAETQYF. CDR3 DNA sequence: TGTGCCAGCAGCTTACGGGCGGAGACCCAGTACTTC.

CDR3 loop: CASSEYAGGTFYYNEQFF. The DNA for the CDR3 is TGTGCCAGCAGTGAATATGCGGGGGGGACTTTTTACTACAATGAGCAGTTCTTC. The V call is TRBV25-1, the J call TRBJ2-1; 9 bases align to TRBD2. This CDR3 region has 18 residues. V shed 0 bases, J shed 3 bases, and the junction held 9 bases outside the gene matches. Germline-derived CDR1 and CDR2 are MGHDK and SYGVNS.

This clonotype was picked up many times. CDR3: CASSLGLAVYNEQFF. The CDR3 bases are TGCGCCAGCAGCCTGGGACTAGCGGTCTACAATGAGCAGTTCTTC. V is TRBV4-3 and J is TRBJ2-1; 11 bases are a match to TRBD2. The germline gives CDR1 LGHNA, CDR2 YSLEER. After removal of 4 bases from V and 3 bases from J, the junction contained 2 bases not matched to a gene. This CDR3 is 15 amino acids long.

There are a few counts of this clonotype. The chain links TRBV18 to TRBJ2-6, with D uncertain. This CDR3 spans 16 amino acids. With 4 bases removed from V and 0 bases from J, the gap between germline ends came to 10 bases. CDR1 is KGHSH, CDR2 LQKENI, per germline. CDR3 bases: TGTGCCAGCTCACGGAACAGCCACTCTGGGGCCAACGTCCTGACTTTC. Residues: CASSRNSHSGANVLTF.

This chain links TRBV5-1 with TRBJ2-2; D is undetermined. The CDR3 is 11 residues long. CDR1 is SGHRS and CDR2 is YFSETQ in the germline V gene. The V end lost 7 bases, the J end lost 7 bases, and 8 bases lay between the germline ends. The CDR3 loop reads CASGRDGELFF. CDR3 coding DNA: TGCGCCAGCGGCCGCGACGGGGAGCTGTTTTTT.

This clonotype was picked up a small number of times. The DNA for the CDR3 is TGTGCCAGCAGCTTACAGGGTAATAGCTACGAGCAGTACTTC. Amino acids: CASSLQGNSYEQYF. The genes are TRBV7-2 and TRBJ2-7, with D perhaps matching TRBD1 (5 bases). CDR1 and CDR2 (germline): SGHTA, FQGNSA. The length of the CDR3 is 14 residues. The V gene lost 2 bases and the J gene lost 3 bases, with 11 bases spanning the gap.

The chain employs TRBV7-9 and TRBJ2-2; 9 bases line up with TRBD1. J was trimmed by 9 bases and V by 5 bases; bases with no gene match: 10. There are 15 residues in the CDR3. Germline CDR1 reads SEHNR; CDR2 reads FQNEAQ (reference sequence). In DNA form, the CDR3 reads TGTGCCAGCAGCCCCGGGACAGGGTACTCCCGGGAGCTGTTTTTT. As protein: CASSPGTGYSRELFF.

This clonotype appeared a few times. The chain has TRBV7-2 and TRBJ2-7; tentative D call: TRBD2 (5 bases). The V gene's germline CDR1 is SGHTA and CDR2 FQGNSA. The V gene lost 4 bases and the J gene lost 5 bases, with 9 bases spanning the gap. This CDR3 contains 12 residues. CDR3 bases: TGTGCCAGCAGCTCAGCGAGGGACGAGCAGTACTTC. Protein product: CASSSARDEQYF. Combining the CDR3 with reference TRBV7-2 and TRBJ2-7 gives the whole variable domain GAGVSQSPSNKVTEKGKDVELRCDPISGHTALYWYRQSLGQGLEFLIYFQGNSAPDKSGLPSDRFSAERTGGSVSTLTIQRTQQEDSAVYLCASSSARDEQYFGPGTRLTVT.

The chain couples TRBV7-8 to TRBJ2-3; 8 bases are shared with TRBD2. The germline gives CDR1 SGHVS, CDR2 FQNEAQ. With V trimmed by 4 bases and J by 5 bases, 5 bases remained unmatched. This CDR3 region has 14 residues. DNA for the CDR3: TGTGCCAGCAGCTCAAGCGGGGGCAGAGATACGCAGTATTTT. It translates to CASSSSGGRDTQYF. Filled out from reference TRBV7-8 and TRBJ2-3, the complete variable domain reads GAGVSQSPRYKVAKRGQDVALRCDPISGHVSLFWYQQALGQGPEFLTYFQNEAQLDKSGLPSDRFFAERPEGSVSTLKIQRTQQEDSAVYLCASSSSGGRDTQYFGPGTRLTVL.

This clonotype was detected many times. This chain links TRBV9 with TRBJ2-5; TRBD1 matches at 9 bases. Germline CDR1 SGDLS, CDR2 YYNGEE. The V and J ends lost 2 bases and 2 bases, in that order; junction bases with no gene match: 7. The CDR3 has 16 residues. The CDR3 protein is CASSVDRGGFQETQYF. Here the CDR3 DNA reads TGTGCCAGCAGCGTCGACAGGGGGGGTTTTCAAGAGACCCAGTACTTC.

This chain uses TRBV7-2 with TRBJ2-5, with TRBD1 matching over 9 bases. This CDR3 has 15 amino acids. CDR1 and CDR2 (germline): SGHTA, FQGNSA. The trim removed 4 bases at V and 4 bases at J, leaving 7 bases unmatched. Here the CDR3 DNA reads TGTGCCAGCAGCTCCGGGACAGGGTCCCCAGAGACCCAGTACTTC. Its translation: CASSSGTGSPETQYF.

There are many counts of this clonotype. The chain carries TRBV7-2 and TRBJ1-1; D uncertain. This CDR3 comprises 13 residues. Looked up from germline, CDR1 is SGHTA and CDR2 is FQGNSA. V was pared by 5 bases and J by 2 bases, with 9 bases between. CDR3 loop: CASSRLYNTEAFF. The CDR3 DNA reads as TGTGCCAGCAGCCGATTATACAACACTGAAGCTTTCTTT.

This clonotype was found many times. The chain couples TRBV7-9 to TRBJ2-3, with a tentative D call TRBD2 (5 bases). V was trimmed by 3 bases and J by 6 bases, leaving 13 bases between them. The CDR3 is 14 residues long. Germline CDR1 reads SEHNR; CDR2 reads FQNEAQ (reference sequence). CDR3 bases: TGTGCCAGCAGCTTGGTTAGCGCGTACGATACGCAGTATTTT. Its translation: CASSLVSAYDTQYF.

The chain employs TRBV12-5 and TRBJ2-1; 8 bases line up with TRBD2. The CDR3 loop spans 16 amino acids. Germline lookup yields CDR1 LGHNT and CDR2 FRNRAP. V lost 6 bases, J lost 4 bases, and 11 bases stayed unmatched. The CDR3 region is CASGSRVAGPYNEQFF. As DNA, the CDR3 is TGTGCTAGTGGCTCGAGGGTAGCGGGGCCGTACAATGAGCAGTTCTTC. Filled out from reference TRBV12-5 and TRBJ2-1, the complete variable domain reads DARVTQTPRHKVTEMGQEVTMRCQPILGHNTVFWYRQTMMQGLELLAYFRNRAPLDDSGMPKDRFSAEMPDATLATLKIQPSEPRDSAVYFCASGSRVAGPYNEQFFGPGTRLTVL.

The chain is built from TRBV24-1 and TRBJ2-2; no clear D gene. The CDR3 consists of 13 residues. The ends were cut back, 10 bases at V and 2 bases at J, with 10 bases in the middle. The germline V gene encodes CDR1 KGHDR and CDR2 SFDVKD. CDR3: CATTDGNTGELFF. The CDR3 DNA sequence: TGTGCCACTACCGACGGTAACACCGGGGAGCTGTTTTTT.

This clonotype was counted ten times or more. The J gene is TRBJ2-7, the V gene TRBV6-5; TRBD1 matches at 7 bases. Germline CDR1 is MNHEY and CDR2 is SVGAGI. The length of the CDR3 is 15 residues. CDR3 sequence: CASSYSGGTEGELYV. The CDR3 DNA reads TGTGCCAGCAGTTACTCGGGTGGGACAGAAGGGGAGCTGTACGTC.

This clonotype was picked up a small number of times. The genes are TRBV2 and TRBJ2-3, with 8 bases matching TRBD1. V trimming: 6 bases; J trimming: 3 bases; junction bases outside the gene matches: 8. The CDR3 is made up of 15 amino acids. Per the germline V gene, CDR1 is SNHLY and CDR2 is FYNNEI. CDR3: CASRMDRAPTDTQYF. In DNA, the CDR3 is TGTGCCAGCAGGATGGACAGGGCGCCAACAGATACGCAGTATTTT.

The CDR3 DNA sequence: TGTGCCAGCAGCGCCGCGGGGAGTTCGGTTGGCTACACCTTC. Residues: CASSAAGSSVGYTF. The J gene is TRBJ1-2, the V gene TRBV7-3; D unresolved. The V and J ends lost 5 bases and 7 bases respectively, with 17 bases between them. Germline CDR1 reads SGHTA; CDR2 reads FQGTGA. CDR3 length: 14 residues.